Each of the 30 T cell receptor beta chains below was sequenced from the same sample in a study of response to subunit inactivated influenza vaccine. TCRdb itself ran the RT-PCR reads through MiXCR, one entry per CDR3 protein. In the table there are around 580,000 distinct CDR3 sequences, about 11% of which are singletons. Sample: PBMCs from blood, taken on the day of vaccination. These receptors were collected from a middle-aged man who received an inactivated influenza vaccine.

CDR3 sequence: CASDGIRPTDTQYF. CDR3 bases: TGTGCCAGCGATGGGATTAGGCCAACAGATACGCAGTATTTT. J is TRBJ2-3 and V is TRBV6-2 or TRBV6-3; D unresolved. V shed 8 bases and J shed 3 bases, with 15 bases lying between them. Looked up from germline, CDR1 is MNHEY and CDR2 is SVGEGT. The CDR3 consists of 14 residues.

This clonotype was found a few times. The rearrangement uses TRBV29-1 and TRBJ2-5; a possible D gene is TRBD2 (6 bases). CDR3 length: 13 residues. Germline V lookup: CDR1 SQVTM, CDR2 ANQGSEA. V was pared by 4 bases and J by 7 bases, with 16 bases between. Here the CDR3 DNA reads TGCAGCGTTGCTGTCGCGGGGAGCGGGACCCAGTACTTC. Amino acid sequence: CSVAVAGSGTQYF.

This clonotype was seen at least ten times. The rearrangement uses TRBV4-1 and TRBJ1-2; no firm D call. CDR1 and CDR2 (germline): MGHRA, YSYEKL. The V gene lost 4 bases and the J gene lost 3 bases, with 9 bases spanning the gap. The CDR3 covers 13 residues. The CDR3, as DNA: TGCGCCAGCAGCCCCTGGCCCGACTATGGCTACACCTTC. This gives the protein CASSPWPDYGYTF.

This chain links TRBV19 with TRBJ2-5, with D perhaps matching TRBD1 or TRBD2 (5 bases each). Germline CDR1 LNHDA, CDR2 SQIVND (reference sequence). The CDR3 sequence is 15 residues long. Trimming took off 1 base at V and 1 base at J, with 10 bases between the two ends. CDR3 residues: CASSIVEGSQETQYF. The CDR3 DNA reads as TGTGCCAGTAGTATAGTAGAGGGGAGCCAAGAGACCCAGTACTTC. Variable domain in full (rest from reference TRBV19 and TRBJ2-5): DGGITQSPKYLFRKEGQNVTLSCEQNLNHDAMYWYRQDPGQGLRLIYYSQIVNDFQKGDIAEGYSVSREKKESFPLTVTSAQKNPTAFYLCASSIVEGSQETQYFGPGTRLLVL.

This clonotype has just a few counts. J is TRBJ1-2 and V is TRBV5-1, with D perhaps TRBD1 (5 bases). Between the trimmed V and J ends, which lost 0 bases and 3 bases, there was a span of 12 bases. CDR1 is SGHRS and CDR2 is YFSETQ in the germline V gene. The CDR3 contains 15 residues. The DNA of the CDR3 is TGCGCCAGCAGCTTGGCCTTGAGGGGTGACTATGGCTACACCTTC. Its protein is CASSLALRGDYGYTF.

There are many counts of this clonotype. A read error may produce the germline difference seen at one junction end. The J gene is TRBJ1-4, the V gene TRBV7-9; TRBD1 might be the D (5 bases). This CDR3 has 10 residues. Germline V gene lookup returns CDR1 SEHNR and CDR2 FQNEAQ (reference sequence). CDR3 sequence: CASSLQDLVF. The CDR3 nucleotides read TGTGCCAGCAGCCTACAGGACTTGGTTTTT.

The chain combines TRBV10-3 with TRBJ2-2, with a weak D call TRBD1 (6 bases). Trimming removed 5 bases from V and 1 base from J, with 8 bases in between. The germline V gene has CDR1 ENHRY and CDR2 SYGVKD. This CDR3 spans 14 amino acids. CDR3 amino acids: CAISLQGNTGELFF. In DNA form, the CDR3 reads TGTGCCATCAGTTTACAGGGGAACACCGGGGAGCTGTTTTTT.

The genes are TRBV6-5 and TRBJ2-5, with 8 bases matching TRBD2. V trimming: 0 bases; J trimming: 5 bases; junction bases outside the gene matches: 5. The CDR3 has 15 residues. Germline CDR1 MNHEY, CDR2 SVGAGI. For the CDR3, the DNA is TGTGCCAGCAGTTACTCGAGGACTAGCAGGGAGACCCAGTACTTC. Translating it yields CASSYSRTSRETQYF.

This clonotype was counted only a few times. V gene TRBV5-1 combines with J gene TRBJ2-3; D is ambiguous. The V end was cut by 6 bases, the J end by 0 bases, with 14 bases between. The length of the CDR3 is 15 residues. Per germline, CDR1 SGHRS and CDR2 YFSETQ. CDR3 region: CASTADGTSTDTQYF. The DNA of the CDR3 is TGCGCCAGCACCGCGGACGGAACTAGCACAGATACGCAGTATTTT.

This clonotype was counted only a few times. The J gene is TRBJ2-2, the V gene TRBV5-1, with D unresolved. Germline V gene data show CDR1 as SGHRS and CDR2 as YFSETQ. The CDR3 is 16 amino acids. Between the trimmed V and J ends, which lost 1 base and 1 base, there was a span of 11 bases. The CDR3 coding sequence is TGCGCCAGCAGCTTGTCTGCGCGGAAGAACACCGGGGAGCTGTTTTTT. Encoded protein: CASSLSARKNTGELFF.

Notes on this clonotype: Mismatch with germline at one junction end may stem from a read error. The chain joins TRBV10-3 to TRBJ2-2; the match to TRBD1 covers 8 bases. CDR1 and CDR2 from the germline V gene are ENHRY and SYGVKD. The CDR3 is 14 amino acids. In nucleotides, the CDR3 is TGTGCCATCATGGGACAGGAGAACGCCGGGGAGCTGTTTTTT. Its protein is CAIMGQENAGELFF.

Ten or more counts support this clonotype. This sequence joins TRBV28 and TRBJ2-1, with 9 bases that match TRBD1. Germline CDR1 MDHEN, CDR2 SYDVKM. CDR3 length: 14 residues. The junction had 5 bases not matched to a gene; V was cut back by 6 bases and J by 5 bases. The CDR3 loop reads CASRSGQGNNEQFF. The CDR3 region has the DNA TGTGCCAGCAGATCGGGACAGGGTAACAATGAGCAGTTCTTC.

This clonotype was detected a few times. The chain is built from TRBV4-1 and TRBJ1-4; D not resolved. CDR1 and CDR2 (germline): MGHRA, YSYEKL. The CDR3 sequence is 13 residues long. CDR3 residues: CATGSPLNEKLFF. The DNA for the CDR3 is TGCGCAACCGGGTCACCGCTTAATGAAAAACTGTTTTTT.

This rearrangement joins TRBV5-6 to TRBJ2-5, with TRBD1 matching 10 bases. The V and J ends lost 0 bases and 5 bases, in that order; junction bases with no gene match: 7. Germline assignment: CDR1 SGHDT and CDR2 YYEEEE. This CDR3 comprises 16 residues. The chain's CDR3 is CASSLDGTGVRETQYF. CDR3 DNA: TGTGCCAGCAGCTTGGACGGGACAGGGGTGCGTGAGACCCAGTACTTC.

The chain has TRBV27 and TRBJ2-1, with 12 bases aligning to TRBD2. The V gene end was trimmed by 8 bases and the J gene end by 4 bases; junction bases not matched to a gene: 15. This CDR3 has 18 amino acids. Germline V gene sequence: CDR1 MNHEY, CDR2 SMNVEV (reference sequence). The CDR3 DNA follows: TGTGCCAGCGGAATTCGGACTAGCGGGATTCTCGGGTACAATGAGCAGTTCTTC. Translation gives CASGIRTSGILGYNEQFF.

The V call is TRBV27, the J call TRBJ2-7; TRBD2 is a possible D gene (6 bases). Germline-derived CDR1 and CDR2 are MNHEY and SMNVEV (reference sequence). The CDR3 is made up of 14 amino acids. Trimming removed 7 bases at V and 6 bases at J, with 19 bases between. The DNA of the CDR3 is TGTGCCAGCAACTCCCGGGACCAGGGAGGCGAGCAGTACTTC. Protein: CASNSRDQGGEQYF.

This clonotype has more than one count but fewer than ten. The CDR3 region is CASSWGTLNTGELFF. The CDR3 coding sequence is TGTGCCAGCAGCTGGGGGACACTGAACACCGGGGAGCTGTTTTTT. The gene calls are TRBV5-4 and TRBJ2-2; D is perhaps TRBD1 (6 bases). The V and J ends lost 3 bases and 1 base respectively, with 10 bases between them. The germline gives CDR1 SGHNT, CDR2 YYREEE (reference sequence). This CDR3 region has 15 residues.

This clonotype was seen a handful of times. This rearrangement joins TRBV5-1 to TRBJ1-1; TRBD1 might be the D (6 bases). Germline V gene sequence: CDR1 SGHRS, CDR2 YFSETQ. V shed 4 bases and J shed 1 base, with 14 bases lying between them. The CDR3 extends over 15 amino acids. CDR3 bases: TGCGCCAGCAGCCTGACTGGACAGCAGAACACTGAAGCTTTCTTT. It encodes CASSLTGQQNTEAFF.

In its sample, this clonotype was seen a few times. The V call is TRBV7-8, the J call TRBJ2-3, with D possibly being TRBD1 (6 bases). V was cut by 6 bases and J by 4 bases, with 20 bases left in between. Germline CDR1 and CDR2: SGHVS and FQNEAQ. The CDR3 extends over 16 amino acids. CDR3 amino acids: CASRSPPWGQSDTQYF. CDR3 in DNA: TGTGCCAGCAGATCCCCCCCATGGGGGCAGTCAGATACGCAGTATTTT.

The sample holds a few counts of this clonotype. The CDR3 DNA is TGTGCCAGCAGCTTAGGGGACTCAAACACTGAAGCTTTCTTT. Amino acids: CASSLGDSNTEAFF. V and J are TRBV7-9 and TRBJ1-1; possibly TRBD1 for D (5 bases). The CDR3 spans 14 residues. The V gene lost 1 base and the J gene lost 2 bases, with 8 bases spanning the gap. CDR1 SEHNR and CDR2 FQNEAQ come from the germline V gene (reference sequence).

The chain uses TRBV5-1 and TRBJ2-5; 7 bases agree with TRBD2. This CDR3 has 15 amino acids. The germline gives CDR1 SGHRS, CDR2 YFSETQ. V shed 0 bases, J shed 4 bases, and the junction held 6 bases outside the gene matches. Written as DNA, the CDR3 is TGCGCCAGCAGCTTGGGTTCGGGAGGAAGAGAGACCCAGTACTTC. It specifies CASSLGSGGRETQYF.

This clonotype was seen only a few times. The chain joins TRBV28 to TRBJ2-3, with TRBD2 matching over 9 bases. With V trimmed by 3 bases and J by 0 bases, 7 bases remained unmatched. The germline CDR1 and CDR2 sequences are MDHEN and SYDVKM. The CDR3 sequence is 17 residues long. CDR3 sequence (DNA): TGTGCCAGCAGTTTCAGTTGGCGGGAGGGAAGCACAGATACGCAGTATTTT. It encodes CASSFSWREGSTDTQYF. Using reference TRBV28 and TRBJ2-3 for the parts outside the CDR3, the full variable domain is DVKVTQSSRYLVKRTGEKVFLECVQDMDHENMFWYRQDPGLGLRLIYFSYDVKMKEKGDIPEGYSVSREKKERFSLILESASTNQTSMYLCASSFSWREGSTDTQYFGPGTRLTVL.

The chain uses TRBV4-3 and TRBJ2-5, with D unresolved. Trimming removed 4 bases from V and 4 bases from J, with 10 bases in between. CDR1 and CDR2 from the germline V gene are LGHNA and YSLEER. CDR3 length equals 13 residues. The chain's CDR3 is CASSPRVGETQYF. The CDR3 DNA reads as TGCGCCAGCAGCCCTCGGGTTGGAGAGACCCAGTACTTC.

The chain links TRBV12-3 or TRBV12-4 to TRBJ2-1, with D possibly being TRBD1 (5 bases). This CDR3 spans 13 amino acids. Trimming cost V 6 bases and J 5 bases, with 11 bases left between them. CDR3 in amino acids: CASSPTANNEQFF. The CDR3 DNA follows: TGTGCCAGCAGCCCGACAGCGAACAATGAGCAGTTCTTC.

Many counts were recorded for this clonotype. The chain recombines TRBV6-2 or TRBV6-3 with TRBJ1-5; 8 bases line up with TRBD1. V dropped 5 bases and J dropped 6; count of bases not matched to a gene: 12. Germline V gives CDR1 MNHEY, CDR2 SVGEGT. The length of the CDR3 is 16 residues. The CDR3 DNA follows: TGTGCCAGCAGTAACACCATCAGGGGGCGAAGTCAGCCCCAGCATTTT. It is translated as CASSNTIRGRSQPQHF.

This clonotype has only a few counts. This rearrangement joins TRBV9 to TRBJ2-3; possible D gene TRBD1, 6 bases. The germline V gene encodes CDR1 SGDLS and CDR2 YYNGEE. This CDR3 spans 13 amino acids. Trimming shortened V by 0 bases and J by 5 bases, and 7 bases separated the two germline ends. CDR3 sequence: CASSVGGQDTQYF. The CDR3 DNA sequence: TGTGCCAGCAGCGTAGGGGGGCAAGATACGCAGTATTTT.

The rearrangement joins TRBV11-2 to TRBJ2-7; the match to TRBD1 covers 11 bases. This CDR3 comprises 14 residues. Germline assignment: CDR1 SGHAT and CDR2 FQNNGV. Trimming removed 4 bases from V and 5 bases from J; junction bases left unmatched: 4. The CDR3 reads CASSWGTGGNEQYF. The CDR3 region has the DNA TGTGCCAGCAGCTGGGGGACAGGGGGGAACGAGCAGTACTTC.

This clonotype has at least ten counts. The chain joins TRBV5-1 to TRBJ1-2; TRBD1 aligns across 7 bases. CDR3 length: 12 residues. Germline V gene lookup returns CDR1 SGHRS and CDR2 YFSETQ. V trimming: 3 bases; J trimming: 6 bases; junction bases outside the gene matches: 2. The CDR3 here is CASSYTGDGYTF. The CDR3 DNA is TGCGCCAGCAGCTATACAGGGGATGGCTACACCTTC.

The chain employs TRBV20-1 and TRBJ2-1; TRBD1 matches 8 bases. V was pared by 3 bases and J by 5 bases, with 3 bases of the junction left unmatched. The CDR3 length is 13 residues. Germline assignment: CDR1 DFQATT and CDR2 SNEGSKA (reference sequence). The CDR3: CSASQQGDNEQFF. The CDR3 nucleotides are TGCAGTGCTAGTCAACAGGGGGACAATGAGCAGTTCTTC.

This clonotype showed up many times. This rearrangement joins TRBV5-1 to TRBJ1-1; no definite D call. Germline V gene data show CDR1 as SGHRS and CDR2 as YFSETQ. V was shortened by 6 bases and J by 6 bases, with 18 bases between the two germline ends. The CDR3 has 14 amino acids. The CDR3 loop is CASTLGESNAEAFF. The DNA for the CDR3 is TGCGCCAGCACCCTCGGGGAATCCAACGCTGAAGCTTTCTTT.